The clone carrying this T cell receptor beta chain was recorded a few times. The data derive from a study of blood T cell repertoires in COVID-19. Study in general: PBMCs, B-cell-depleted T cells, or T cells were the source of the cDNA or gDNA that made up the material.

The length of the CDR3 is 12 residues. Germline-derived CDR1 and CDR2 are DFQATT and SNEGSKA (reference sequence). The V gene lost 3 bases and the J gene lost 4 bases, with 9 bases spanning the gap. Clones were sequenced by immunoSEQ multiplex PCR, and TCRdb holds only the in-frame ones, with some missing. Seen here are 200,000 to 250,000 clones, 85% to 90% observed once, and the top ten hold roughly 10%. The sequencing input was peripheral blood. This receptor was taken from a man in his fifties or sixties with COVID-19, enrolled during active disease. The V and J genes are TRBV20-1 and TRBJ2-5; D possibly corresponds to TRBD1 (5 bases). CDR3: CSASQQGETQYF. The CDR3 DNA is TGCAGTGCTAGTCAGCAGGGAGAGACCCAGTACTTC.